The 29 T cell receptor beta chains below all came from one sample that was sequenced in a study of T cells in localized non-small cell lung cancer. Measured with immunoSEQ multiplex PCR; TCRdb has only the in-frame clones, and not every one. The table has about 26,000 clones, roughly nine tenths seen once. The specimen comprised peripheral blood, sampled before any cancer treatment. The receptors come from a female donor older than 55 with stage II squamous cell lung carcinoma.

The rearrangement links TRBV9 to TRBJ2-1; 7 bases match TRBD1. CDR3 size: 15 residues. The V gene's germline CDR1 is SGDLS and CDR2 YYNGEE. Germline trimming cut 0 bases from V and 10 bases from J; bases unmatched to any gene: 10. CDR3 sequence reads: CASSVGPGQTEEQFF. The CDR3 nucleotides are TGTGCCAGCAGCGTAGGACCGGGACAGACAGAAGAGCAGTTCTTC.

This clone was recorded only once. The chain employs TRBV28 and TRBJ2-5, with 7 bases that match TRBD2. Germline V gives CDR1 MDHEN, CDR2 SYDVKM. The junction had 6 bases not matched to a gene; V was cut back by 3 bases and J by 2 bases. The CDR3 loop spans 15 amino acids. The CDR3 DNA follows: TGTGCCAGCAGTTTCCCCTCGGGGGGTCAAGAGACCCAGTACTTC. Amino acids: CASSFPSGGQETQYF.

The chain joins TRBV5-1 to TRBJ1-1; TRBD1 matches at 8 bases. CDR3 length: 15 amino acids. V trimming: 4 bases; J trimming: 4 bases; junction bases outside the gene matches: 9. Per the germline V gene, CDR1 is SGHRS and CDR2 is YFSETQ. CDR3 in DNA: TGCGCCAGCAGCCCAAGGACAGGGATTGGCACTGAAGCTTTCTTT. It translates to CASSPRTGIGTEAFF.

The chain has TRBV13 and TRBJ2-2; 11 positions match TRBD2. CDR1 PRHDT and CDR2 FYEKMQ come from the germline V gene (reference sequence). The CDR3 contains 16 residues. The V and J ends lost 6 bases and 6 bases, in that order; junction bases with no gene match: 9. CDR3 in amino acids: CASSHTTSGRPGELFF. Written as DNA, the CDR3 is TGTGCCAGCAGTCATACAACTAGCGGGAGACCCGGGGAGCTGTTTTTT.

The CDR3 DNA is TGTGCCAGCAGTTTCCTCGGGCAGGGGGCCGGCAATGAGCAGTTCTTC. This encodes CASSFLGQGAGNEQFF. The rearrangement joins TRBV28 to TRBJ2-1; 8 nucleotides line up with TRBD1. Looked up from germline, CDR1 is MDHEN and CDR2 is SYDVKM. This CDR3 is built from 16 residues. With V trimmed by 3 bases and J by 6 bases, 10 bases remained unmatched.

The chain joins TRBV29-1 to TRBJ2-5, with a tentative D call TRBD2 (6 bases). Trimming stripped 6 bases from V and 0 bases from J, with 8 bases between. This CDR3 spans 12 amino acids. The germline gives CDR1 SQVTM, CDR2 ANQGSEA. CDR3 protein: CSVDYYQETQYF. CDR3 bases: TGCAGCGTGGACTATTACCAAGAGACCCAGTACTTC.

J is TRBJ1-6 and V is TRBV9; TRBD1 might be the D (5 bases). Germline loops: CDR1 SGDLS, CDR2 YYNGEE. This CDR3 region has 15 residues. Trimming took 0 bases from V and 4 from J, leaving 8 bases between them. Here the CDR3 DNA reads TGTGCCAGCAGCGTAGGGGACCTTTATAATTCACCCCTCCACTTT. Amino acids: CASSVGDLYNSPLHF. Looking up the rest from reference TRBV9 and TRBJ1-6 gives the full variable domain: DSGVTQTPKHLITATGQRVTLRCSPRSGDLSVYWYQQSLDQGLQFLIQYYNGEERAKGNILERFSAQQFPDLHSELNLSSLELGDSALYFCASSVGDLYNSPLHFGNGTRLTVT.

This clone has a single count. The chain recombines TRBV2 with TRBJ2-1; tentative D call: TRBD2 (6 bases). CDR3 length: 13 residues. Per the germline V gene, CDR1 is SNHLY and CDR2 is FYNNEI. Between the trimmed V and J ends, which lost 8 bases and 12 bases, there was a span of 20 bases. The DNA for the CDR3 is TGTGCCAGCGAGCTGGGCGGGATTGGCCGGCAGTTCTTC. This translates into CASELGGIGRQFF. Looking up the rest from reference TRBV2 and TRBJ2-1 gives the full variable domain: EPEVTQTPSHQVTQMGQEVILRCVPISNHLYFYWYRQILGQKVEFLVSFYNNEISEKSEIFDDQFSVERPDGSNFTLKIRSTKLEDSAMYFCASELGGIGRQFFGPGTRLTVL.

The chain combines TRBV2 with TRBJ2-3, with 7 bases identical to TRBD1. J lost 6 bases, V lost 0 bases, and 12 bases had no gene match. Germline lookup yields CDR1 SNHLY and CDR2 FYNNEI. This CDR3 has 17 amino acids. CDR3 DNA sequence: TGTGCCAGCAGTGAAGCGCAGGGCGACAGGGACAACGATACGCAGTATTTT. Its protein product is CASSEAQGDRDNDTQYF. Supplemented by reference TRBV2 and TRBJ2-3, the full variable domain reads EPEVTQTPSHQVTQMGQEVILRCVPISNHLYFYWYRQILGQKVEFLVSFYNNEISEKSEIFDDQFSVERPDGSNFTLKIRSTKLEDSAMYFCASSEAQGDRDNDTQYFGPGTRLTVL.

The chain is built from TRBV2 and TRBJ2-2; D is uncertain. There are 17 residues in the CDR3. Trimming took off 3 bases at V and 1 base at J, with 15 bases between the two ends. Germline lookup yields CDR1 SNHLY and CDR2 FYNNEI. CDR3 DNA sequence: TGTGCCAGCAGTGATATCTCGCCCTTTTGGAACACCGGGGAGCTGTTTTTT. It is translated as CASSDISPFWNTGELFF.

The J gene is TRBJ2-7, the V gene TRBV7-2, with TRBD2 identical over 13 bases. Germline assignment: CDR1 SGHTA and CDR2 FQGNSA. The CDR3 is 15 amino acids. Trimming cost V 2 bases and J 6 bases; bases outside gene matches: 4. CDR3 DNA: TGTGCCAGCAGCTTAACACTAGCGGGGGGGATCGAGCAGTACTTC. This codes for CASSLTLAGGIEQYF.

This clone was counted between two and nine times. The same CDR3 arises from other DNA sequences in this sample as well. The chain is built from TRBV28 and TRBJ1-5; no clear D. This CDR3 is built from 14 residues. The germline V gene encodes CDR1 MDHEN and CDR2 SYDVKM. Trimming left V 3 bases short and J 3 bases short, with 9 bases between. For the CDR3, the DNA is TGTGCCAGCAGTTTGCTTAGTCCCAATCAGCCCCAGCATTTT. This encodes CASSLLSPNQPQHF.

The rearrangement joins TRBV11-2 to TRBJ1-1; D is uncertain. Trimming removed 3 bases from V and 1 base from J, with 9 bases in between. The CDR3 contains 14 residues. CDR1 is SGHAT and CDR2 is FQNNGV in the germline V gene. The DNA for the CDR3 is TGTGCCAGCAGCTTGGCGGGGAGGAACACTGAAGCTTTCTTT. Protein: CASSLAGRNTEAFF.

This clone was counted only a few times. The chain is built from TRBV5-6 and TRBJ1-1; a possible D gene is TRBD1 (5 bases). The germline V gene has CDR1 SGHDT and CDR2 YYEEEE. Trimming removed 3 bases at V and 5 bases at J, with 14 bases between. The CDR3 covers 14 residues. CDR3: CASSWGPGGTEAFF. Written as DNA, the CDR3 is TGTGCCAGCAGCTGGGGACCCGGGGGGACTGAAGCTTTCTTT.

The rearrangement joins TRBV5-1 to TRBJ1-2, with 10 nucleotides matching TRBD1. The V gene's germline CDR1 is SGHRS and CDR2 YFSETQ. CDR3 length: 14 amino acids. The V segment lost 3 bases and the J segment 5 bases; nucleotides outside the gene matches: 4. CDR3 sequence (DNA): TGCGCCAGCAGCTCGGACAGGGGGGAATATGGCTACACCTTC. This gives the protein CASSSDRGEYGYTF.

In this sample, this clone turned up a few times. This rearrangement joins TRBV30 to TRBJ1-3; 9 bases fit TRBD1. V lost 4 bases to trimming and J lost 0 bases; unmatched junction nucleotides: 10. Germline CDR1 and CDR2: GTSNPN and SVGIG (reference sequence). The CDR3 has 17 amino acids. The DNA for the CDR3 is TGTGCCTGGAACAGACAGGGGGATAGGAGCTCTGGAAACACCATATATTTT. Translating it yields CAWNRQGDRSSGNTIYF. Full variable domain (missing parts from reference TRBV30 and TRBJ1-3): SQTIHQWPATLVQPVGSPLSLECTVEGTSNPNLYWYRQAAGRGLQLLFYSVGIGQISSEVPQNLSASRPQDRQFILSSKKLLLSDSGFYLCAWNRQGDRSSGNTIYFGEGSWLTVV.

This chain joins TRBV7-2 and TRBJ2-7; 12 positions match TRBD2. The V segment lost 2 bases and the J segment 5 bases; nucleotides outside the gene matches: 4. This CDR3 region has 15 residues. Germline V gives CDR1 SGHTA, CDR2 FQGNSA. The CDR3 nucleotides read TGTGCCAGCAGCTTACTAGCGGGGGGGGGCCACGAGCAGTACTTC. This sequence encodes CASSLLAGGGHEQYF.

The chain uses TRBV7-2 and TRBJ1-1; D gene unclear. Trimming removed 3 bases at V and 4 bases at J, with 9 bases between. CDR3 length: 13 amino acids. Germline CDR1 reads SGHTA; CDR2 reads FQGNSA. The CDR3 coding sequence is TGTGCCAGCAGCTTTCTCCAGGTCACTGAAGCTTTCTTT. This codes for CASSFLQVTEAFF.

The chain couples TRBV27 to TRBJ2-7; 10 positions match TRBD2. The V segment lost 2 bases and the J segment 6 bases; nucleotides outside the gene matches: 4. The CDR3 contains 14 residues. Germline CDR1 is MNHEY and CDR2 is SMNVEV (reference sequence). The CDR3 here is CASSLLAGAGEQYF. CDR3 nucleotides: TGTGCCAGCAGTTTACTAGCGGGAGCGGGCGAGCAGTACTTC.

This chain uses TRBV18 with TRBJ1-1; maybe TRBD1 (5 bases). CDR1 is KGHSH and CDR2 is LQKENI in the germline V gene. With 5 bases removed from V and 6 bases from J, the gap between germline ends came to 13 bases. This CDR3 region has 13 residues. The CDR3 coding sequence is TGTGCCAGCTCAACAGTATTGGGGGCTGAAGCTTTCTTT. Its protein product is CASSTVLGAEAFF.

In this sample, this clone turned up once. The rearrangement links TRBV19 to TRBJ2-7; D is ambiguous. The CDR3 covers 11 residues. Germline V CDR1 and CDR2: LNHDA, SQIVND (reference sequence). Trimming shortened V by 7 bases and J by 6 bases, and 10 bases separated the two germline ends. The CDR3 loop reads CASNPPPEQYF. CDR3 nucleotide sequence: TGTGCCAGTAACCCCCCTCCCGAGCAGTACTTC. Combining the CDR3 with reference TRBV19 and TRBJ2-7 gives the whole variable domain DGGITQSPKYLFRKEGQNVTLSCEQNLNHDAMYWYRQDPGQGLRLIYYSQIVNDFQKGDIAEGYSVSREKKESFPLTVTSAQKNPTAFYLCASNPPPEQYFGPGTRLTVT.

The chain links TRBV6-9 to TRBJ2-1, with 8 bases identical to TRBD2. After removal of 2 bases from V and 2 bases from J, the junction contained 2 bases not matched to a gene. Germline V gene sequence: CDR1 MNHGY, CDR2 SVAAGI. The CDR3 spans 15 residues. Here the CDR3 DNA reads TGTGCCAGCAGTTATCGGCGGGGGGCCTACAATGAGCAGTTCTTC. This encodes CASSYRRGAYNEQFF.

The chain links TRBV5-1 to TRBJ1-2; D ambiguous. Germline lookup yields CDR1 SGHRS and CDR2 YFSETQ. V lost 3 bases and J lost 2, with 8 bases in between. The CDR3 is 13 amino acids. The DNA for the CDR3 is TGCGCCAGCAGCTCGAGTGAAAACTATGGCTACACCTTC. It specifies CASSSSENYGYTF.

This clone turned up a few times. The rearrangement links TRBV7-3 to TRBJ2-3; TRBD2 is a possible D gene (5 bases). V lost 5 bases and J 0 bases, leaving 6 bases between the germline ends. Germline values: CDR1 SGHTA, CDR2 FQGTGA. The CDR3 runs 13 residues. Here the CDR3 reads CASSRTSTDTQYF. CDR3 DNA: TGTGCCAGCAGCCGGACTAGCACAGATACGCAGTATTTT.

The chain employs TRBV27 and TRBJ2-3; TRBD2 matches at 7 bases. CDR3 size: 18 residues. Trimming removed 2 bases from V and 2 bases from J; junction bases left unmatched: 13. Germline values: CDR1 MNHEY, CDR2 SMNVEV (reference sequence). The CDR3 loop reads CASSLNPNLAESTDTQYF. The CDR3 DNA sequence: TGTGCCAGCAGTTTAAACCCCAACCTAGCGGAGTCCACAGATACGCAGTATTTT.

The gene calls are TRBV7-2 and TRBJ1-1; D remains unclear. The V end was cut by 7 bases, the J end by 4 bases, with 16 bases between. The CDR3 sequence is 14 residues long. CDR1 and CDR2 (germline): SGHTA, FQGNSA. DNA for the CDR3: TGTGCCAGCACCAAGGAGGGAGTACTCACTGAAGCTTTCTTT. This sequence encodes CASTKEGVLTEAFF.

The chain has TRBV6-6 and TRBJ1-5; D is possibly TRBD1 (6 bases). CDR1 is MNHNY and CDR2 is SVGAGI in the germline V gene (reference sequence). Trimming removed 6 bases from V and 2 bases from J, with 17 bases in between. The CDR3 is 16 amino acids. The CDR3 DNA reads as TGTGCCAGCAGCCGTACAGGGCGGCAAGGCAATCAGCCCCAGCATTTT. This gives the protein CASSRTGRQGNQPQHF.

This clone was counted a single time. The CDR3 loop reads CASSPAAGAQYF. Here the CDR3 DNA reads TGTGCCAGCAGTCCGGCTGCCGGGGCCCAGTACTTC. The chain carries TRBV25-1 and TRBJ2-5, with D perhaps matching TRBD2 (5 bases). With 5 bases removed from V and 9 bases from J, the gap between germline ends came to 13 bases. CDR1 MGHDK and CDR2 SYGVNS come from the germline V gene. The CDR3 consists of 12 residues.

The chain uses TRBV7-2 and TRBJ2-7, with 10 bases aligning to TRBD2. After removal of 1 base from V and 2 bases from J, the junction contained 8 bases not matched to a gene. CDR1 is SGHTA and CDR2 is FQGNSA in the germline V gene. The CDR3 spans 17 residues. As DNA, the CDR3 is TGTGCCAGCAGCTTAGTTAGCGGGGGGACTCTCACCTACGAGCAGTACTTC. Residues: CASSLVSGGTLTYEQYF. Complete variable domain (other parts from reference TRBV7-2 and TRBJ2-7): GAGVSQSPSNKVTEKGKDVELRCDPISGHTALYWYRQSLGQGLEFLIYFQGNSAPDKSGLPSDRFSAERTGGSVSTLTIQRTQQEDSAVYLCASSLVSGGTLTYEQYFGPGTRLTVT.